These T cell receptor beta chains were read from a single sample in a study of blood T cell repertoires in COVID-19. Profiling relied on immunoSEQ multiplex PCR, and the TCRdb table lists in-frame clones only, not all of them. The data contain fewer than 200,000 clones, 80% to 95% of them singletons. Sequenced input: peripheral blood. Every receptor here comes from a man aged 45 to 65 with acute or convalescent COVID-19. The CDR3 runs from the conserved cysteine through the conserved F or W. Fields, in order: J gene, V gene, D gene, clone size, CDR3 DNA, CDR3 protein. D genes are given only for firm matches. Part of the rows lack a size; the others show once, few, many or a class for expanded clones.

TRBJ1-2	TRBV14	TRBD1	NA	TGTGCCAGCAGCCAAGGGGGGGACAGGGGCTATGGCTACACCTTC	CASSQGGDRGYGYTF
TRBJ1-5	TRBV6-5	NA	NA	TGTGCCAGCAGTTACTCGGGCCGACCAAATCAGCCCCAGCATTTT	CASSYSGRPNQPQHF
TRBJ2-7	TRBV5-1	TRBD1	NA	TGCGCCAGCAGCCCCAGGGACAGGGGGAACGAGCAGTACTTC	CASSPRDRGNEQYF
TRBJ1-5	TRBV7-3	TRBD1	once	TGTGCCAGCACTAACCGGGACAGGGGTCCTCGGTCCCAGCATTTT	CASTNRDRGPRSQHF
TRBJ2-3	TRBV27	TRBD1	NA	TGTGCCAGCAGTTTAAGGGGTCCCGGGACAGGGTTTACGCAGTATTTT	CASSLRGPGTGFTQYF
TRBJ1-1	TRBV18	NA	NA	TGTGCCAGCTCACCACCGGCGGGCCGGGACACTGAAGCTTTCTTT	CASSPPAGRDTEAFF
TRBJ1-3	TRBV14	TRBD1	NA	TGTGCCGGCCCAAGGGACAGGCCTAATTCCTACTCTGGAAACACCATATATTTT	CAGPRDRPNSYSGNTIYF
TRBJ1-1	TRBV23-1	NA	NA	TGCGCCAGCAGAAAGGGGGACGGGCCTGAAGCTTTCTTT	CASRKGDGPEAFF
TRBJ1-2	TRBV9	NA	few	TGTGCCAGCAGCGACCCGCCCGGGAGAAACTTCTATGGCTACACCTTC	CASSDPPGRNFYGYTF
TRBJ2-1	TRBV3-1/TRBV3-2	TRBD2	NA	TGTGCCAGCAGCCAGGGACTAGCGTCCAATGAGCAGTTCTTC	CASSQGLASNEQFF